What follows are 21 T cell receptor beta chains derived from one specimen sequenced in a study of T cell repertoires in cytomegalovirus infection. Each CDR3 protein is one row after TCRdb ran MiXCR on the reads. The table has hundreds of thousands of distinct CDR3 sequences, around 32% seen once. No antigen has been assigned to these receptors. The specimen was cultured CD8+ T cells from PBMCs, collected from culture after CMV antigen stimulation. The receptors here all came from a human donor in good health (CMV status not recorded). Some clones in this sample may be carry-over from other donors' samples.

CDR3 sequence reads: CASSLIFTGELFF. CDR3 nucleotides: TGTGCCAGCAGCTTGATCTTCACCGGGGAGCTGTTTTTT. The chain recombines TRBV7-8 with TRBJ2-2; D remains ambiguous. The CDR3 extends over 13 amino acids. Looked up from germline, CDR1 is SGHVS and CDR2 is FQNEAQ. The germline V and J ends were trimmed by 3 bases and 4 bases, with 6 bases remaining between them.

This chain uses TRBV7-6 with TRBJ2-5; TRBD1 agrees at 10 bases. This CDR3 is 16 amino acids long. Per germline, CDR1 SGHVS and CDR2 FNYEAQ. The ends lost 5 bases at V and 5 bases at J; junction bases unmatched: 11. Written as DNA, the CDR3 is TGTGCCAGCAGCCGGCGGACAGGGGGGTTTCCGGAGACCCAGTACTTC. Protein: CASSRRTGGFPETQYF.

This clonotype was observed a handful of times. This CDR3 is CASNTGASSYEQYF. In DNA form, the CDR3 reads TGTGCCAGTAACACAGGGGCCAGCTCCTACGAGCAGTACTTC. The genes are TRBV12-3 or TRBV12-4 and TRBJ2-7; TRBD1 matches at 7 bases. V lost 9 bases, J lost 0 bases, and 8 bases stayed unmatched. The CDR3 consists of 14 residues.

In DNA form, the CDR3 reads TGTGCCAGCAGCGCGGGCCCTGGCGAGCAGTACGTC. It specifies CASSAGPGEQYV. This chain joins TRBV13 and TRBJ2-7, with D maybe TRBD2 (5 bases). The germline V gene encodes CDR1 PRHDT and CDR2 FYEKMQ (reference sequence). Deletions cut 5 bases from V and 6 bases from J, with 11 bases between. The CDR3 length is 12 residues.

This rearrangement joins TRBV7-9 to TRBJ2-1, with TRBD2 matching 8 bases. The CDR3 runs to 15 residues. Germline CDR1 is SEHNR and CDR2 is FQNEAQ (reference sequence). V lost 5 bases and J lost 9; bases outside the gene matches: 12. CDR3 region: CASSPPGGRGAEQFF. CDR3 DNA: TGTGCCAGCAGCCCGCCGGGGGGGCGGGGCGCTGAGCAGTTCTTC.

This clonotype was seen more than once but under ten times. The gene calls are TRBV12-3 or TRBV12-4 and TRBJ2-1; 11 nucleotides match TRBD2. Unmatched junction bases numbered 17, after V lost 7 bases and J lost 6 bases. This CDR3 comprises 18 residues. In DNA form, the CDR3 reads TGTGCCAGCACCTTGGGGCCTAGATTAGCGGGGGGGCCCAATGAGCAGTTCTTC. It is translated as CASTLGPRLAGGPNEQFF.

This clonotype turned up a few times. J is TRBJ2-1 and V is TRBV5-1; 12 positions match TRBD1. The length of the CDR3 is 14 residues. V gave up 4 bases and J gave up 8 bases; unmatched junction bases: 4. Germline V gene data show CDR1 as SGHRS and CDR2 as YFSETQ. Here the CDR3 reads CASSQGQGAHEQFF. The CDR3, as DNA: TGCGCCAGCAGCCAGGGACAGGGGGCACATGAGCAGTTCTTC.

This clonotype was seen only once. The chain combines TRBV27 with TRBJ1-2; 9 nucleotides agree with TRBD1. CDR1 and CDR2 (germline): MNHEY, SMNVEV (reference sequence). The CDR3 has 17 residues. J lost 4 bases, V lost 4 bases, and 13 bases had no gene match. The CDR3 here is CASSSDRGRLGFYGYTF. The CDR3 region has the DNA TGTGCCAGCAGTTCGGACAGGGGTAGATTGGGTTTCTATGGCTACACCTTC.

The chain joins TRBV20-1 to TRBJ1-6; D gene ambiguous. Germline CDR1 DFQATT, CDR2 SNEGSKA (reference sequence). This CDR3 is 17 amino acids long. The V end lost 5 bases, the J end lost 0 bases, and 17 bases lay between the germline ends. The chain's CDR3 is CSAPLVDLGSYNSPLHF. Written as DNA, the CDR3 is TGCAGTGCTCCCCTAGTGGACTTGGGCTCCTATAATTCACCCCTCCACTTT.

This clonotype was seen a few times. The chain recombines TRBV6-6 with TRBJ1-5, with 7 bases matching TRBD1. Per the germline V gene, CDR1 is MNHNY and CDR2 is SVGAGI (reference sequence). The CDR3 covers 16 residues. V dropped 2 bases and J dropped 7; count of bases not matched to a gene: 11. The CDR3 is CASSYVPGGGLQPQHF. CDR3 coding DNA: TGTGCCAGCAGTTACGTGCCAGGGGGTGGCTTGCAGCCCCAGCATTTT.

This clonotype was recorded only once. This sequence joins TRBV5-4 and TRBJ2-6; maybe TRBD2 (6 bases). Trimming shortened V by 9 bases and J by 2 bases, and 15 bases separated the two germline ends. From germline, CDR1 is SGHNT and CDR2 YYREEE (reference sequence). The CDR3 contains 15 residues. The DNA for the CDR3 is TGTGCCAACAACACGGGACTGCCTGGGGCCAACGTCCTGACTTTC. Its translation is CANNTGLPGANVLTF. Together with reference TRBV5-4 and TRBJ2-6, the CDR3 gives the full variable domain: ETGVTQSPTHLIKTRGQQVTLRCSSQSGHNTVSWYQQALGQGPQFIFQYYREEENGRGNFPPRFSGLQFPNYSSELNVNALELDDSALYLCANNTGLPGANVLTFGAGSRLTVL.

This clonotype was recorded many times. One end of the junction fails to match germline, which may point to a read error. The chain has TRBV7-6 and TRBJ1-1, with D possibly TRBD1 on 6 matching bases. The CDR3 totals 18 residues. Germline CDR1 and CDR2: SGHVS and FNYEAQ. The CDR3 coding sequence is TGTGCCACCAGCCCCAATGGACAGTTTCAGGGTTCCAACACTGAAGCTTTCTTT. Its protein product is CATSPNGQFQGSNTEAFF.

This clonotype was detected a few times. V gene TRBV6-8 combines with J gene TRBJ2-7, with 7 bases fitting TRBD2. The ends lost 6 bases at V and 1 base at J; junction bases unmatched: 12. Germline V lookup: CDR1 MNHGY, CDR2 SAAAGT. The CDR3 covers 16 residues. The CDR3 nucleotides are TGTGCCAGCAGCCCCCTCCGGGGGGTTGAATCCTACGAGCAGTACGTC. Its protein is CASSPLRGVESYEQYV.

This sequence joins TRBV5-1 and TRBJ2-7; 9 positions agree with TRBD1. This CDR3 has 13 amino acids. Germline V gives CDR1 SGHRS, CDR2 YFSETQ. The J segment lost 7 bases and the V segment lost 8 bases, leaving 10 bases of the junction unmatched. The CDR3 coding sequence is TGCGCCAGAGGACAGGGGACGTCCTTGGAGCAGTACTTC. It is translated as CARGQGTSLEQYF.

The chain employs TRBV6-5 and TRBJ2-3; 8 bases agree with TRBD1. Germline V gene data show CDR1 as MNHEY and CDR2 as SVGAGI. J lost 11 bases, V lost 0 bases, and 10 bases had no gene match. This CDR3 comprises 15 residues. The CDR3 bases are TGTGCCAGCAGTTACTCATCAGGGGGCGCGCCGGGGCAGTATTTT. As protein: CASSYSSGGAPGQYF.

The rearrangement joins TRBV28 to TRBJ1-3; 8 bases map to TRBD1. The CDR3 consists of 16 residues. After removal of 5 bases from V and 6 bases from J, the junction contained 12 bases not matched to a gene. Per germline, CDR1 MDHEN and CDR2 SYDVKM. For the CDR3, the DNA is TGTGCCAGCAGTCTTGGGGACAGGCAGTATGAAAACACCATATATTTT. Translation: CASSLGDRQYENTIYF.

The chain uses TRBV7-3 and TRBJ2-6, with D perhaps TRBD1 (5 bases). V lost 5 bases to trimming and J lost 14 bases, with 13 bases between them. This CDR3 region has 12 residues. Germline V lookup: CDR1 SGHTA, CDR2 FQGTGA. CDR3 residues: CASSPMGPLLTF. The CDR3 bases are TGTGCCAGCAGCCCCATGGGGCCTCTCCTGACTTTC.

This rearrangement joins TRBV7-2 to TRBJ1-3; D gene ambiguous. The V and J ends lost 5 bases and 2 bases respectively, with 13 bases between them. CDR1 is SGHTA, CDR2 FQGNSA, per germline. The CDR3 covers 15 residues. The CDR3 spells CASSAARVAGNTIYF. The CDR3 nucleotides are TGTGCCAGCAGCGCCGCTCGGGTAGCTGGAAACACCATATATTTT. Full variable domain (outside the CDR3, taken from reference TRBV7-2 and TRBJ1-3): GAGVSQSPSNKVTEKGKDVELRCDPISGHTALYWYRQSLGQGLEFLIYFQGNSAPDKSGLPSDRFSAERTGGSVSTLTIQRTQQEDSAVYLCASSAARVAGNTIYFGEGSWLTVV.

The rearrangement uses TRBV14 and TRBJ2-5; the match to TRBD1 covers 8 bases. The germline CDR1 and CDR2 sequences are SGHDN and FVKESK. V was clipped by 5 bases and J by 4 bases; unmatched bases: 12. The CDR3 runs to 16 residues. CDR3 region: CASSTRNRGYGETQYF. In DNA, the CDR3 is TGTGCCAGCAGCACCCGGAACAGGGGGTATGGAGAGACCCAGTACTTC.

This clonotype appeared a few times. The CDR3 here is CASSSNDGGASTDTQYF. The CDR3, as DNA: TGTGCCAGCAGCTCAAATGACGGGGGGGCCAGCACAGATACGCAGTATTTT. The rearrangement joins TRBV7-9 to TRBJ2-3; 8 bases are shared with TRBD2. Germline CDR1 SEHNR, CDR2 FQNEAQ (reference sequence). The CDR3 runs to 17 residues. With 4 bases clipped from V and 0 bases from J, the junction kept 9 bases outside the gene matches. The whole variable domain, filled in from reference TRBV7-9 and TRBJ2-3, reads DTGVSQNPRHKITKRGQNVTFRCDPISEHNRLYWYRQTLGQGPEFLTYFQNEAQLEKSRLLSDRFSAERPKGSFSTLEIQRTEQGDSAMYLCASSSNDGGASTDTQYFGPGTRLTVL.

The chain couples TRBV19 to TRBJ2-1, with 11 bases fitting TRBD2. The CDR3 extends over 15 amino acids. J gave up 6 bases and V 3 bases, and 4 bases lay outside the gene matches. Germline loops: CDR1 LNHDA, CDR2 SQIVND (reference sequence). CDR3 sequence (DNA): TGTGCCAGTAGTATGCTAGCGGGGGGACCCAATGAGCAGTTCTTC. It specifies CASSMLAGGPNEQFF.